This TCR beta chain was observed in a study of beta chain features in type 1 diabetes. Overall study context: What patients shared with healthy donors was a similar profile of age, gender and cell yields.

Donors contributed one heparinised blood draw apiece, averaging approximately 0.12 L. Study-level findings and limits: Relative to healthy donors, patients appeared to have naive, central memory and Treg TCRB repertoires that were more similar. Within each of all four CD4+ subsets, Type 1 diabetes patients had TCRB CDR3s that were moderately but significantly shorter.

Isolated RNA was reverse transcribed in full, so expressed TCRB transcripts were sequenced. Mean read depth for naive, central memory and regulatory T cell samples was some 3.8 million reads. Measured with immunoSEQ multiplex PCR; TCRdb has only the in-frame clones, and not every one. The table records some 290,000 clones, around an eighth of them present only once. As regards this clone: Its antigen remains unidentified.

Losses at the gene ends were 4 bases for V and 2 bases for J; bases not matched to a gene: 6. The germline V gene encodes CDR1 SGHNT and CDR2 YYREEE (reference sequence). The CDR3 covers 15 residues. Sequencing used naive CD4+ T cells from blood. The rearrangement joins TRBV5-4 to TRBJ1-2; 9 nucleotides match TRBD1. The receptor comes from a young man with type 1 diabetes. DNA of the CDR3: TGTGCCAGCAGCATCCCGGGACAGGGAAACTATGGCTACACCTTC. Protein product: CASSIPGQGNYGYTF. Drawing the rest from reference TRBV5-4 and TRBJ1-2, the complete variable domain is ETGVTQSPTHLIKTRGQQVTLRCSSQSGHNTVSWYQQALGQGPQFIFQYYREEENGRGNFPPRFSGLQFPNYSSELNVNALELDDSALYLCASSIPGQGNYGYTFGSGTRLTVV.